The 8 T cell receptor beta chains below come from one sample, sequenced in a study of control samples from healthy donors and cancer patients. Assay: immunoSEQ multiplex PCR; the TCRdb copy retains only in-frame clones and omits some. Of approximately 170,000 clones in the sample, 90% were seen once. The sample comprised blood. The receptors originated from a woman aged 45-65 years in good health.

The chain is built from TRBV19 and TRBJ2-3; D not certain. The V end was cut by 6 bases, the J end by 5 bases, with 12 bases between. The length of the CDR3 is 13 residues. The V gene's germline CDR1 is LNHDA and CDR2 SQIVND (reference sequence). CDR3 residues: CASSPNNVDTQYF. CDR3 nucleotides: TGTGCCAGTAGCCCCAATAATGTAGATACGCAGTATTTT.

This clone was detected only once. The V gene is TRBV3-1 (or the pseudogene TRBV3-2), the J gene TRBJ1-5, with D perhaps TRBD1 (6 bases). This CDR3 has 14 residues. The V gene's germline CDR1 is LGHDT and CDR2 YNNKEL (reference sequence). V was trimmed by 4 bases and J by 7 bases, leaving 14 bases between them. The CDR3 is CASSRMAGDQPQHF. CDR3 DNA: TGTGCCAGCAGCCGGATGGCAGGGGACCAGCCCCAGCATTTT.

This rearrangement joins TRBV16 to TRBJ1-5, with 7 positions matching TRBD1. The ends lost 1 base at V and 8 bases at J; junction bases unmatched: 5. This CDR3 is built from 14 residues. Germline-derived CDR1 and CDR2 are KGHSY and FQNENV. This CDR3 reads CASSQLSGGKPQHF. CDR3 bases: TGTGCCAGCAGCCAATTGTCAGGGGGTAAGCCCCAGCATTTT.

V usage is TRBV6-5 and J usage is TRBJ2-5; tentative D call: TRBD2 (5 bases). The length of the CDR3 is 11 residues. The germline V gene has CDR1 MNHEY and CDR2 SVGAGI. With 7 bases removed from V and 5 bases from J, the gap between germline ends came to 8 bases. Here the CDR3 DNA reads TGTGCCAGCAAGGAGGTGGAGACCCAGTACTTC. Translation: CASKEVETQYF.

This chain joins TRBV28 and TRBJ1-3; perhaps TRBD1 as D (6 bases). The V and J ends lost 2 bases and 2 bases respectively, with 13 bases between them. The germline gives CDR1 MDHEN, CDR2 SYDVKM. CDR3 length: 16 residues. The CDR3 loop is CASSLSWAGAGNTIYF. CDR3 in DNA: TGTGCCAGCAGTTTAAGTTGGGCAGGGGCTGGAAACACCATATATTTT. Combining the CDR3 with reference TRBV28 and TRBJ1-3 gives the whole variable domain DVKVTQSSRYLVKRTGEKVFLECVQDMDHENMFWYRQDPGLGLRLIYFSYDVKMKEKGDIPEGYSVSREKKERFSLILESASTNQTSMYLCASSLSWAGAGNTIYFGEGSWLTVV.

This clone was seen a few times. The gene calls are TRBV5-6 and TRBJ2-2; TRBD2 aligns across 11 bases. V lost 1 base, J lost 7 bases, and 6 bases stayed unmatched. Germline V gene sequence: CDR1 SGHDT, CDR2 YYEEEE. This CDR3 spans 16 amino acids. This CDR3 is CASSLLGLAVRGELFF. The CDR3 nucleotides read TGTGCCAGCAGCTTGTTGGGACTAGCGGTCCGCGGGGAGCTGTTTTTT.

This clone was picked up a small number of times. The chain has TRBV5-5 and TRBJ1-6; 9 bases fit TRBD1. Germline CDR1 and CDR2: SGHKS and YYEKEE (reference sequence). This CDR3 spans 20 amino acids. V gave up 0 bases and J gave up 0 bases; unmatched junction bases: 10. CDR3 DNA: TGTGCCAGCAGCTTGGTTGGGGAACAGGGGGCGAGCTCCTATAATTCACCCCTCCACTTT. This encodes CASSLVGEQGASSYNSPLHF.

The chain combines TRBV2 with TRBJ1-6; D is unclear. V dropped 6 bases and J dropped 7 bases, with 7 bases sitting between them. Germline CDR1 reads SNHLY; CDR2 reads FYNNEI. The CDR3 has 12 residues. As DNA, the CDR3 is TGTGCCAGCAGCTTACAGAATTCACCCCTCCACTTT. It translates to CASSLQNSPLHF.